What follows are 10 T cell receptor beta chains derived from one specimen sequenced in a study of radiotherapy plus CTLA-4 blockade in lung cancer. Sequencing was performed with immunoSEQ multiplex PCR; in TCRdb, only in-frame clones are kept and a portion is missing. The sample yields 45,000 or so clones, 70% to 80% seen once. Here the sequenced sample was peripheral blood, taken from a patient treated with radiotherapy plus ipilimumab. These receptors were collected from a human donor with non-small cell lung cancer who had stable disease on radiotherapy plus ipilimumab.

In this sample, this clone turned up a few times. The V call is TRBV6-4, the J call TRBJ1-1, with unresolved D. The CDR3 sequence is 13 residues long. The V end lost 6 bases, the J end lost 1 base, and 9 bases lay between the germline ends. The germline V gene has CDR1 MRHNA and CDR2 SNTAGT. CDR3 bases: TGTGCCAGCAGGATGTCAGGGAACACTGAAGCTTTCTTT. Translation gives CASRMSGNTEAFF.

The V call is TRBV5-1, the J call TRBJ2-4, with D perhaps TRBD1 (6 bases). With 0 bases removed from V and 8 bases from J, the gap between germline ends came to 9 bases. Germline-derived CDR1 and CDR2 are SGHRS and YFSETQ. The length of the CDR3 is 13 residues. CDR3 sequence reads: CASSLEGTHIQYF. Written as DNA, the CDR3 is TGCGCCAGCAGCTTGGAAGGGACACACATTCAGTACTTC.

J is TRBJ1-2 and V is TRBV14; no definite D call. The CDR3 covers 12 residues. Germline CDR1 reads SGHDN; CDR2 reads FVKESK. Trimming stripped 0 bases from V and 5 bases from J, with 4 bases between. The CDR3 reads CASSQDQYGYTF. In DNA, the CDR3 is TGTGCCAGCAGCCAAGACCAGTATGGCTACACCTTC.

The V call is TRBV19, the J call TRBJ2-2; D is tentatively TRBD1 or TRBD2 (5 bases each). There are 14 residues in the CDR3. The germline CDR1 and CDR2 sequences are LNHDA and SQIVND (reference sequence). Trimming took 8 bases from V and 0 from J, leaving 10 bases between them. The CDR3 is CASGTLANTGELFF. In DNA form, the CDR3 reads TGTGCCAGTGGGACGTTAGCGAACACCGGGGAGCTGTTTTTT.

The chain combines TRBV2 with TRBJ2-7, with D tentatively TRBD1 or TRBD2 (5 bases each). CDR3 length: 12 amino acids. Germline V CDR1 and CDR2: SNHLY, FYNNEI. Deletions cut 7 bases from V and 5 bases from J, with 12 bases between. CDR3 in DNA: TGTGCCAGCAACATGGGACGGGACGAGCAGTACTTC. It translates to CASNMGRDEQYF.

In nucleotides, the CDR3 is TGCGCCAGCAGCTTGCAATCCAGCGGGGCCACAGATACGCAGTATTTT. It specifies CASSLQSSGATDTQYF. This chain joins TRBV5-1 and TRBJ2-3, with 7 bases identical to TRBD2. CDR1 is SGHRS, CDR2 YFSETQ, per germline. The CDR3 contains 16 residues. Unmatched junction bases numbered 7, after V lost 1 base and J lost 2 bases.

The J gene is TRBJ1-1, the V gene TRBV18; possibly TRBD1 for D (6 bases). This CDR3 spans 14 amino acids. Per germline, CDR1 KGHSH and CDR2 LQKENI. The V end was cut by 3 bases, the J end by 0 bases, with 8 bases between. CDR3 DNA sequence: TGTGCCAGCTCACCTGACAGGATGAACACTGAAGCTTTCTTT. Encoded protein: CASSPDRMNTEAFF.

This chain links TRBV19 with TRBJ1-1, with a weak D call TRBD1 (5 bases). This CDR3 has 14 amino acids. Germline V gives CDR1 LNHDA, CDR2 SQIVND (reference sequence). V was clipped by 2 bases and J by 6 bases, with 13 bases between them. DNA for the CDR3: TGTGCCAGTAGTATAATGCGGGGACGCGCTGAAGCTTTCTTT. Protein: CASSIMRGRAEAFF.

The CDR3 here is CASSLAPGRYNEQFF. The CDR3 DNA reads TGCGCCAGCAGCTTGGCCCCAGGGAGGTACAATGAGCAGTTCTTC. V is TRBV5-1 and J is TRBJ2-1; tentatively, D is TRBD2 (6 bases). The CDR3 has 15 amino acids. Trimming left V 0 bases short and J 4 bases short, with 11 bases between. Germline CDR1 reads SGHRS; CDR2 reads YFSETQ.

The chain employs TRBV9 and TRBJ1-5, with 8 nucleotides matching TRBD1. The V gene end was trimmed by 4 bases and the J gene end by 4 bases; junction bases not matched to a gene: 4. CDR1 and CDR2 (germline): SGDLS, YYNGEE. The CDR3 is made up of 14 amino acids. The CDR3 DNA is TGTGCCAGCAGCAAAGACAGGGGAAATCAGCCCCAGCATTTT. Its protein is CASSKDRGNQPQHF.